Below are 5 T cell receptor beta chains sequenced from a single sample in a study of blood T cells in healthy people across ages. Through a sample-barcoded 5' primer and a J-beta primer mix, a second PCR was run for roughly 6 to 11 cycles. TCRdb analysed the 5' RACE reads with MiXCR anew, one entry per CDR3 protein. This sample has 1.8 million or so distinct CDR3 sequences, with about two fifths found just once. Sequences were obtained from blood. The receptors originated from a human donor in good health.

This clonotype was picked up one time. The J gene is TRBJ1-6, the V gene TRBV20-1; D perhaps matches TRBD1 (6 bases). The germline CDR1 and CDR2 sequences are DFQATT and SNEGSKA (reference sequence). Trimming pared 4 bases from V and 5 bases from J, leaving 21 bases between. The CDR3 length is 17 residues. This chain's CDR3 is CSAIAARGPGDNSPLHF. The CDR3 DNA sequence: TGCAGTGCTATAGCTGCCCGGGGGCCAGGGGATAATTCACCCCTCCACTTT.

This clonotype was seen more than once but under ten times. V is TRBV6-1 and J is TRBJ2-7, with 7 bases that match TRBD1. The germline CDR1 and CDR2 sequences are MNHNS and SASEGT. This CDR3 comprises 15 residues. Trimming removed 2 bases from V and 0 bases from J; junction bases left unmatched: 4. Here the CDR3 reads CASSENRDSSYEQYF. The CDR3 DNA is TGTGCCAGCAGTGAAAACCGGGACAGCTCCTACGAGCAGTACTTC.

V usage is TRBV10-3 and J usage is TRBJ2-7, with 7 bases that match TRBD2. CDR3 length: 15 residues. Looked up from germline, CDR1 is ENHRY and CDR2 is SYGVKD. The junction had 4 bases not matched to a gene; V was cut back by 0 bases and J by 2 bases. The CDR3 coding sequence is TGTGCCATCAGTGAGTCCGGGACTACTGCCTACGAGCAGTACTTC. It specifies CAISESGTTAYEQYF.

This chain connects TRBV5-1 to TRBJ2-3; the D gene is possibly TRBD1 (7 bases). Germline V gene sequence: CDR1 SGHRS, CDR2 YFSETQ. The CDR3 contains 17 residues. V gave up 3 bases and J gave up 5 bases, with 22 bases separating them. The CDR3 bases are TGCGCCAGCAGCTCCGGACAGGTTTCCGGGGAGGTAGATACGCAGTATTTT. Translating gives CASSSGQVSGEVDTQYF.

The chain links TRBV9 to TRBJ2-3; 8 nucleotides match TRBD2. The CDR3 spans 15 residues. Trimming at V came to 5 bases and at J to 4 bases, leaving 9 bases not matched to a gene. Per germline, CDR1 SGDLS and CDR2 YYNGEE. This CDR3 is CASSEYFGRADTQYF. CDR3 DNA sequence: TGTGCCAGCAGTGAGTATTTCGGGAGGGCAGATACGCAGTATTTT.